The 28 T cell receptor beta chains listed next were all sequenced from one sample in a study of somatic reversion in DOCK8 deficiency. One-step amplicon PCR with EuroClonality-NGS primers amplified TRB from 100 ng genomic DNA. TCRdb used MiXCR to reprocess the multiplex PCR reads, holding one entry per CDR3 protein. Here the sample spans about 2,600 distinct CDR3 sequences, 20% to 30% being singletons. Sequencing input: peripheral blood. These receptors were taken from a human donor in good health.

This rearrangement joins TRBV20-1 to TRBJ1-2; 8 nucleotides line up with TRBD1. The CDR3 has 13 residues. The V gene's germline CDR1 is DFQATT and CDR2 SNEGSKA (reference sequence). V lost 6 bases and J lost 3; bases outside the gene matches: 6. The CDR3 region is CSALDRVDYGYTF. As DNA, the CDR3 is TGCAGTGCCCTGGACAGGGTCGACTATGGCTACACCTTC.

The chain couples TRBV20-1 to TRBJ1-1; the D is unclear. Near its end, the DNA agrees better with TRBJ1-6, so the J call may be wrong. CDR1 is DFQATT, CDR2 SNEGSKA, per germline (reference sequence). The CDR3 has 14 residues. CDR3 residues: CSARARTVNSPLHF. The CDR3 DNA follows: TGCAGTGCTAGAGCTAGGACCGTCAATTCACCCCTCCACTTT.

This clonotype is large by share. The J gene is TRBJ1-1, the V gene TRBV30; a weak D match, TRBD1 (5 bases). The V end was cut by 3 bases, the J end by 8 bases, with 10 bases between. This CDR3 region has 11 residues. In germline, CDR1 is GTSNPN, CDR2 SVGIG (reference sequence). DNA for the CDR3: TGTGCCTGGAGGACAGTTAGCGAAGCTTTCTTT. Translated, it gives CAWRTVSEAFF.

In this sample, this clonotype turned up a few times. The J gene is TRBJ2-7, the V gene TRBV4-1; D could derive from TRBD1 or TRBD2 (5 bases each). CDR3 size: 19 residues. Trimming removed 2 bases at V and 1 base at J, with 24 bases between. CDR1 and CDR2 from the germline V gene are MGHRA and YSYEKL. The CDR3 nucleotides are TGCGCCAGCAGCCAAATTTTGATTCCCAGGGACGAAAAATCCTACGAGCAGTACTTC. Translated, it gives CASSQILIPRDEKSYEQYF.

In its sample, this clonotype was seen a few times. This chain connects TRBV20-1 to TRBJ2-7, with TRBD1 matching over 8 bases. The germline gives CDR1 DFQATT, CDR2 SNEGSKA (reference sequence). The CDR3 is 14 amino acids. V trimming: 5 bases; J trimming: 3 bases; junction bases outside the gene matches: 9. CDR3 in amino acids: CSAWDRRRGYEQYF. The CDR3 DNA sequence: TGCAGTGCTTGGGACAGGAGGAGGGGCTACGAGCAGTACTTC.

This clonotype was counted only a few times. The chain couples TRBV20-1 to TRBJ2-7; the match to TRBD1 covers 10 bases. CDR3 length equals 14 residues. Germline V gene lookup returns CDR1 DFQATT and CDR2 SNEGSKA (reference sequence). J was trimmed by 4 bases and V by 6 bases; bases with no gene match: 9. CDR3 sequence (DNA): TGCAGTGCCAGAAAGACAGGGGGCGGATACGAGCAGTACTTC. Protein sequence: CSARKTGGGYEQYF.

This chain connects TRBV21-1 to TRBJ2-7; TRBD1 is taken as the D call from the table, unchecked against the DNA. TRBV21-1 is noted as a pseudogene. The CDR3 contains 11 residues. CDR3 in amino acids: CASSKPHEQYF. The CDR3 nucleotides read TGTGCCAGCAGCAAGCCCCACGAGCAGTACTTC.

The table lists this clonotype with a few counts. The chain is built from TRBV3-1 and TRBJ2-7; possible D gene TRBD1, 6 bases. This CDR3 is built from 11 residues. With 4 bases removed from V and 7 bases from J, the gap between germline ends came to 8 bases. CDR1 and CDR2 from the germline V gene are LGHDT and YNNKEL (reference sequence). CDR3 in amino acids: CASSRGQEQYF. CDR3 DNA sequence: TGTGCCAGCAGCCGTGGACAGGAGCAGTACTTC.

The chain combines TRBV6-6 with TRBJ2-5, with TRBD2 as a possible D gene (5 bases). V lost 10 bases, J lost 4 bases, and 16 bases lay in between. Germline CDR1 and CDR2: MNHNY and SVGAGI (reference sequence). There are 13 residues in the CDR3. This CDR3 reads CATKLAGGETQYF. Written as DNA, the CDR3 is TGTGCCACCAAGCTGGCGGGTGGAGAGACCCAGTACTTC.

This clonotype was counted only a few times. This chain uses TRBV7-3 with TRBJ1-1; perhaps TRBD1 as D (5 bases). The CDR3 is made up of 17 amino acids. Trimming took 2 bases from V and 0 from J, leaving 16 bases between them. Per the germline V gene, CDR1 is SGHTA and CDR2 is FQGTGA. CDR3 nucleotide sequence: TGTGCCAGCAGCTTATTTCGGGGCAGTCCCATGAACACTGAAGCTTTCTTT. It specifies CASSLFRGSPMNTEAFF.

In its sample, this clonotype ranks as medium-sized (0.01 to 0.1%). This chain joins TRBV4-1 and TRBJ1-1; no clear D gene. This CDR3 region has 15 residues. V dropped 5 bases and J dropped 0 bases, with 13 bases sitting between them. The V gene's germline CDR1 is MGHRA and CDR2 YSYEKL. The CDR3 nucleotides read TGCGCCAGCAGCGAGGTCGGATACATGAACACTGAAGCTTTCTTT. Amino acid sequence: CASSEVGYMNTEAFF.

Written as DNA, the CDR3 is TGTGCCAGCAGCTTGTCGTTTGGAGCGGGACGGAGGTTCTTC. Amino acid sequence: CASSLSFGAGRRFF. The chain carries TRBV5-6 and TRBJ2-1; TRBD2 agrees at 7 bases. J was trimmed by 15 bases and V by 1 base; bases with no gene match: 13. Germline V gene data show CDR1 as SGHDT and CDR2 as YYEEEE. The CDR3 has 14 residues.

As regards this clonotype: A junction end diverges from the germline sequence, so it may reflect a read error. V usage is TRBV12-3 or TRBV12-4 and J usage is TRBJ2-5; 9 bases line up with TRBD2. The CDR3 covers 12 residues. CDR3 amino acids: CAGSGLAMAQYF. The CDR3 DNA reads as TGTGCCGGCAGTGGACTAGCGATGGCCCAGTACTTC.

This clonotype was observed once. The CDR3, as DNA: TGTGCCAGCATCAACGTGGGCTCTGGGGCCAACGTCCTGACTTTC. As protein: CASINVGSGANVLTF. The chain combines TRBV5-4 with TRBJ2-6; no clear D. Germline V gene lookup returns CDR1 SGHNT and CDR2 YYREEE (reference sequence). The CDR3 runs 15 residues. The V end was cut by 6 bases, the J end by 0 bases, with 10 bases between.

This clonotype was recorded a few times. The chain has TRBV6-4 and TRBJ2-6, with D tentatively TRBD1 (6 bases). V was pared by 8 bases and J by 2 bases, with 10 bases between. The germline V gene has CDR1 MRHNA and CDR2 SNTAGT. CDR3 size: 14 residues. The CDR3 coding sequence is TGTGCCAGCTCGGCAGGGGCTGGGGCCAACGTCCTGACTTTC. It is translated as CASSAGAGANVLTF.

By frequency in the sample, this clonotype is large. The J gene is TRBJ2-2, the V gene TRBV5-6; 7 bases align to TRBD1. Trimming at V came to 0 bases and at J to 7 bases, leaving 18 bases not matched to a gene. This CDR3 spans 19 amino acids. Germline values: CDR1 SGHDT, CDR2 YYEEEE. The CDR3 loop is CASSLGITVAGDSGGELFF. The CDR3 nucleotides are TGTGCCAGCAGCTTGGGTATTACTGTCGCAGGGGACAGTGGCGGGGAGCTGTTTTTT.

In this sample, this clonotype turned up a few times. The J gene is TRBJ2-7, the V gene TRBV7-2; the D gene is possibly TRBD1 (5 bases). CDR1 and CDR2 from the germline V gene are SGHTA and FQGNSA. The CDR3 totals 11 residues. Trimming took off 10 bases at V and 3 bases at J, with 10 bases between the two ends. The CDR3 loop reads CATADSYEQYF. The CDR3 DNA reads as TGTGCCACCGCTGACAGCTACGAGCAGTACTTC.

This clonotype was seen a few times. The CDR3 region has the DNA TGTGCCACCAGCGAACAGGGTTTAAGCACTGAAGCTTTCTTT. Its protein product is CATSEQGLSTEAFF. This chain links TRBV15 with TRBJ1-1; D is perhaps TRBD1 (6 bases). The germline V gene encodes CDR1 LNHNV and CDR2 YYDKDF (reference sequence). The CDR3 extends over 14 amino acids. The ends were cut back, 5 bases at V and 4 bases at J, with 14 bases in the middle. Full variable domain (outside the CDR3, taken from reference TRBV15 and TRBJ1-1): DAMVIQNPRYQVTQFGKPVTLSCSQTLNHNVMYWYQQKSSQAPKLLFHYYDKDFNNEADTPDNFQSRRPNTSFCFLDIRSPGLGDTAMYLCATSEQGLSTEAFFGQGTRLTVV.

CDR3 DNA: TGTGCCAGCCGCCTGGGGGTACTGCCCTCCTACGAGCAGTACTTC. Its protein product is CASRLGVLPSYEQYF. The chain links TRBV7-2 to TRBJ2-7; D is perhaps TRBD1 or TRBD2 (5 bases each). There are 15 residues in the CDR3. Germline V gene sequence: CDR1 SGHTA, CDR2 FQGNSA. V lost 8 bases, J lost 0 bases, and 17 bases lay in between.

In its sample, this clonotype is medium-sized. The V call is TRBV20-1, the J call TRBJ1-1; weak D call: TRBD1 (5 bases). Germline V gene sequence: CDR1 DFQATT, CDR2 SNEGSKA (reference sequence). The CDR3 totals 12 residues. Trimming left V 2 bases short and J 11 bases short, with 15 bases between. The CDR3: CSARRQGGNAFF. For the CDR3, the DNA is TGCAGTGCTAGACGCCAGGGAGGTAATGCTTTCTTT.

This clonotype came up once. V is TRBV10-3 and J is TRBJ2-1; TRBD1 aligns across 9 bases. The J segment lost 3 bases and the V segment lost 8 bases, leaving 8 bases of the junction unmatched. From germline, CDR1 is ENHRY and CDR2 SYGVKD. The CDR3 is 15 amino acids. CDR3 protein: CAIRGRDRDYNEQFF. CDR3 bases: TGTGCCATCCGAGGCCGGGACAGGGACTACAATGAGCAGTTCTTC.

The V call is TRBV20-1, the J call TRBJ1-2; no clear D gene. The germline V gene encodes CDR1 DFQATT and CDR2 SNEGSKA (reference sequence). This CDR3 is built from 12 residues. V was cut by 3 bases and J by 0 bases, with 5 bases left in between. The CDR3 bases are TGCAGTGCTAGTCCAGCTAACTATGGCTACACCTTC. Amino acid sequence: CSASPANYGYTF.

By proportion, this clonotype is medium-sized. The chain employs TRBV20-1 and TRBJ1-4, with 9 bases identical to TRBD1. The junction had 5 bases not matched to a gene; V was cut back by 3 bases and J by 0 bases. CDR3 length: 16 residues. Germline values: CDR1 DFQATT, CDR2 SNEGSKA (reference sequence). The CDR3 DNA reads TGCAGTGCTAGTGATAGGACAGGGGCAACTAATGAAAAACTGTTTTTT. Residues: CSASDRTGATNEKLFF.

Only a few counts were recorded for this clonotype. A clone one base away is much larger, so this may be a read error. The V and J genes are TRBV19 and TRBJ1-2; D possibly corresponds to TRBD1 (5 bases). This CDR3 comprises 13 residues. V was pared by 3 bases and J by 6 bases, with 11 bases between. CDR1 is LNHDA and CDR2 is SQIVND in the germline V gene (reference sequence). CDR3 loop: CASSIEGINGYTF. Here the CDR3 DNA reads TGTGCCAGTAGTATCGAGGGGATTAATGGCTACACCTTC.

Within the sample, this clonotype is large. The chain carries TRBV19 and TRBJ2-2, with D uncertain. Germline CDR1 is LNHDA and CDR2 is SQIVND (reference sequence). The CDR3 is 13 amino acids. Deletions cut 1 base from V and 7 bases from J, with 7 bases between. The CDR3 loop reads CASSIVSGGELFF. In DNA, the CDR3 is TGTGCCAGTAGTATAGTCTCCGGCGGGGAGCTGTTTTTT.

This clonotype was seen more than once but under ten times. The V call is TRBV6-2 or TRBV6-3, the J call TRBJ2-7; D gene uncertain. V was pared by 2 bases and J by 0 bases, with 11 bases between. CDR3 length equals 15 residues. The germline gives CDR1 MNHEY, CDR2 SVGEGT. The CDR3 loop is CASSYGEDTSYEQYF. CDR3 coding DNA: TGTGCCAGCAGTTACGGAGAGGATACCTCCTACGAGCAGTACTTC.

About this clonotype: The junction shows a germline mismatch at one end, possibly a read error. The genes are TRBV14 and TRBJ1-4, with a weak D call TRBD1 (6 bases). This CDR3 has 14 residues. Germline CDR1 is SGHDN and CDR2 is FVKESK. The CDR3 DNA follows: TGTGCCAGTAGCCCGAGAGCGGGGGCGGAAAAACTGTTTTTT. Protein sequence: CASSPRAGAEKLFF. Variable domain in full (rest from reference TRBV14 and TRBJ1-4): EAGVTQFPSHSVIEKGQTVTLRCDPISGHDNLYWYRRVMGKEIKFLLHFVKESKQDESGMPNNRFLAERTGGTYSTLKVQPAELEDSGVYFCASSPRAGAEKLFFGSGTQLSVL.

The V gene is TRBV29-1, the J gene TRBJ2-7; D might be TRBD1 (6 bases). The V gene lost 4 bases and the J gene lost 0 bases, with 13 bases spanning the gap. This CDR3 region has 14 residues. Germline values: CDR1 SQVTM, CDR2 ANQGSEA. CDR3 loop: CSVVGTTSSYEQYF. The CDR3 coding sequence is TGCAGCGTTGTGGGGACAACTAGCTCCTACGAGCAGTACTTC.